The 22 T cell receptor beta chains below all came from one sample that was sequenced in a study of blood T cell repertoires in COVID-19. Profiling relied on immunoSEQ multiplex PCR, and the TCRdb table lists in-frame clones only, not all of them. The sample has 380,000 or so clones, around 90% seen once. Material: PBMCs or T cells enriched from blood (not recorded which). The receptors derive from a middle-aged woman with acute COVID-19.

This clone was detected a few times. At the DNA level, this CDR3 is encoded by other sequences in the same sample as well. V usage is TRBV14 and J usage is TRBJ1-2; TRBD1 aligns across 7 bases. The J segment lost 4 bases and the V segment lost 0 bases, leaving 2 bases of the junction unmatched. This CDR3 has 14 residues. Germline CDR1 reads SGHDN; CDR2 reads FVKESK. CDR3: CASSQDPGGYGYTF. The CDR3 nucleotides read TGTGCCAGCAGCCAAGATCCAGGGGGCTATGGCTACACCTTC.

CDR3 sequence: CAIRNSTYEQYF. The CDR3, as DNA: TGTGCCATACGGAACAGCACCTACGAGCAGTACTTC. The V and J genes are TRBV5-4 and TRBJ2-7; D remains unclear. The CDR3 sequence is 12 residues long. Trimming took off 9 bases at V and 2 bases at J, with 12 bases between the two ends. CDR1 and CDR2 (germline): SGHNT, YYREEE (reference sequence).

This clone was counted a few times. The V and J genes are TRBV5-4 and TRBJ1-2, with a tentative D call TRBD1 (5 bases). This CDR3 has 15 residues. Germline CDR1 reads SGHNT; CDR2 reads YYREEE (reference sequence). Trimming cost V 4 bases and J 8 bases, with 21 bases left between them. CDR3 DNA: TGTGCCAGCAGCGGCACGATTGGGGGGTTGGGAGGCTACACCTTC. This codes for CASSGTIGGLGGYTF.

This chain joins TRBV3-1 (or the pseudogene TRBV3-2) and TRBJ2-7; 12 nucleotides line up with TRBD1. The germline V gene encodes CDR1 LGHDT and CDR2 YNNKEL (reference sequence). This CDR3 spans 16 amino acids. V lost 5 bases, J lost 5 bases, and 10 bases stayed unmatched. The CDR3 here is CASSSEPGQGAHEQYF. CDR3 bases: TGTGCCAGCAGCTCGGAACCGGGACAGGGGGCCCACGAGCAGTACTTC.

The rearrangement joins TRBV5-4 to TRBJ2-1; TRBD2 agrees at 10 bases. This CDR3 is 18 amino acids long. V was clipped by 4 bases and J by 12 bases; unmatched bases: 22. The germline V gene has CDR1 SGHNT and CDR2 YYREEE (reference sequence). The CDR3 nucleotides read TGTGCCAGCAGCCTGAAACCAAGATTGGGAGCGGGGGGGCAAGGGCAGTTCTTC. Translation: CASSLKPRLGAGGQGQFF.

The chain's CDR3 is CASSRLATSDEQFF. The CDR3 DNA is TGTGCCAGCAGTAGACTAGCAACTAGTGATGAGCAGTTCTTC. The genes are TRBV6-5 and TRBJ2-1, with 7 positions matching TRBD2. With V trimmed by 5 bases and J by 8 bases, 9 bases remained unmatched. Germline CDR1 and CDR2: MNHEY and SVGAGI. The CDR3 runs to 14 residues.

This chain uses TRBV6-5 with TRBJ1-1, with no clear D. V was clipped by 6 bases and J by 2 bases, with 10 bases between them. The CDR3 runs 13 residues. CDR1 is MNHEY, CDR2 SVGAGI, per germline. The CDR3 coding sequence is TGTGCCAGCAGGAGGGTGTTTAACACTGAAGCTTTCTTT. As protein: CASRRVFNTEAFF.

V usage is TRBV30 and J usage is TRBJ1-5; the match to TRBD1 covers 9 bases. V lost 3 bases, J lost 4 bases, and 7 bases stayed unmatched. CDR1 and CDR2 from the germline V gene are GTSNPN and SVGIG (reference sequence). This CDR3 is built from 15 residues. Written as DNA, the CDR3 is TGTGCCTGGAGAATATCTGGACAGGGGAATCAGCCCCAGCATTTT. Amino acid sequence: CAWRISGQGNQPQHF. Complete variable domain (other parts from reference TRBV30 and TRBJ1-5): SQTIHQWPATLVQPVGSPLSLECTVEGTSNPNLYWYRQAAGRGLQLLFYSVGIGQISSEVPQNLSASRPQDRQFILSSKKLLLSDSGFYLCAWRISGQGNQPQHFGDGTRLSIL.

The chain has TRBV3-1 (or the pseudogene TRBV3-2) and TRBJ1-1, with TRBD1 identical over 8 bases. The CDR3 runs to 15 residues. Germline lookup yields CDR1 LGHDT and CDR2 YNNKEL (reference sequence). Germline trimming cut 1 base from V and 4 bases from J; bases unmatched to any gene: 5. This CDR3 reads CASSQAGGGVTEAFF. The DNA of the CDR3 is TGTGCCAGCAGCCAAGCAGGGGGCGGTGTCACTGAAGCTTTCTTT.

V and J are TRBV7-8 and TRBJ1-3; the D gene is possibly TRBD1 (6 bases). Germline V gives CDR1 SGHVS, CDR2 FQNEAQ. This CDR3 spans 14 amino acids. Trimming pared 3 bases from V and 8 bases from J, leaving 14 bases between. The CDR3, as DNA: TGTGCCAGCAGCTTGGTTGCAGGGGCGCACACCATATATTTT. This sequence encodes CASSLVAGAHTIYF. The whole variable domain, filled in from reference TRBV7-8 and TRBJ1-3, reads GAGVSQSPRYKVAKRGQDVALRCDPISGHVSLFWYQQALGQGPEFLTYFQNEAQLDKSGLPSDRFFAERPEGSVSTLKIQRTQQEDSAVYLCASSLVAGAHTIYFGEGSWLTVV.

The chain carries TRBV5-1 and TRBJ2-7; TRBD2 matches at 12 bases. The CDR3 is made up of 16 amino acids. Germline CDR1 is SGHRS and CDR2 is YFSETQ. V lost 5 bases and J lost 2; bases outside the gene matches: 8. The DNA of the CDR3 is TGCGCCAGCAGGCGTCCGGGACTAGCGGGCCCCTACGAGCAGTACTTC. This encodes CASRRPGLAGPYEQYF.

This chain connects TRBV6-5 to TRBJ2-2; D perhaps matches TRBD1 (6 bases). CDR1 MNHEY and CDR2 SVGAGI come from the germline V gene. Trimming left V 4 bases short and J 6 bases short, with 15 bases between. The CDR3 totals 15 residues. The CDR3: CASSSRTATAGELFF. CDR3 in DNA: TGTGCCAGCAGTTCGCGGACAGCTACGGCCGGGGAGCTGTTTTTT.

J is TRBJ2-3 and V is TRBV20-1; D gene unclear. The CDR3 loop spans 11 amino acids. Germline V gives CDR1 DFQATT, CDR2 SNEGSKA (reference sequence). Trimming shortened V by 5 bases and J by 3 bases, and 6 bases separated the two germline ends. As DNA, the CDR3 is TGCAGTGCTGAGAGGACAGATACGCAGTATTTT. Translated, it gives CSAERTDTQYF.

In this sample, this clone turned up once. This chain joins TRBV24-1 and TRBJ2-7, with D tentatively TRBD1 (6 bases). Trimming cost V 9 bases and J 2 bases, with 19 bases left between them. This CDR3 comprises 15 residues. Looked up from germline, CDR1 is KGHDR and CDR2 is SFDVKD. The CDR3 reads CATDVFEQGAYEQYF. The DNA for the CDR3 is TGTGCCACCGACGTTTTCGAACAGGGAGCCTACGAGCAGTACTTC.

The chain uses TRBV27 and TRBJ1-6; possibly TRBD1 for D (6 bases). The CDR3 consists of 16 residues. Germline V CDR1 and CDR2: MNHEY, SMNVEV (reference sequence). V was trimmed by 10 bases and J by 5 bases, leaving 21 bases between them. For the CDR3, the DNA is TGTGCCACCAAGAGCCCCCGGGACAACGATAATTCACCCCTCCACTTT. Encoded protein: CATKSPRDNDNSPLHF.

Comments on this clone: At the DNA level, this CDR3 is encoded by other sequences in the same sample as well. The chain is built from TRBV5-1 and TRBJ1-1; possible D gene TRBD1, 6 bases. V was shortened by 5 bases and J by 4 bases, with 12 bases between the two germline ends. Germline V gene lookup returns CDR1 SGHRS and CDR2 YFSETQ. This CDR3 contains 13 residues. Here the CDR3 reads CASSLQGSTEAFF. CDR3 DNA sequence: TGCGCCAGCAGTTTGCAGGGGAGCACTGAAGCTTTCTTT. The whole variable domain, filled in from reference TRBV5-1 and TRBJ1-1, reads KAGVTQTPRYLIKTRGQQVTLSCSPISGHRSVSWYQQTPGQGLQFLFEYFSETQRNKGNFPGRFSGRQFSNSRSEMNVSTLELGDSALYLCASSLQGSTEAFFGQGTRLTVV.

The rearrangement joins TRBV5-4 to TRBJ2-1, with 8 bases lining up with TRBD2. The CDR3 sequence is 14 residues long. CDR1 is SGHNT, CDR2 YYREEE, per germline (reference sequence). V shed 4 bases, J shed 7 bases, and the junction held 7 bases outside the gene matches. The CDR3 protein is CASSPWGGGNEQFF. For the CDR3, the DNA is TGTGCCAGCAGCCCCTGGGGCGGGGGGAATGAGCAGTTCTTC. Variable domain in full (rest from reference TRBV5-4 and TRBJ2-1): ETGVTQSPTHLIKTRGQQVTLRCSSQSGHNTVSWYQQALGQGPQFIFQYYREEENGRGNFPPRFSGLQFPNYSSELNVNALELDDSALYLCASSPWGGGNEQFFGPGTRLTVL.

The chain has TRBV6-5 and TRBJ1-4; D remains unclear. Germline V lookup: CDR1 MNHEY, CDR2 SVGAGI. This CDR3 spans 14 amino acids. V was trimmed by 6 bases and J by 1 base, leaving 9 bases between them. This chain's CDR3 is CASRNGETNEKLFF. The CDR3 nucleotides read TGTGCCAGCAGAAACGGGGAAACTAATGAAAAACTGTTTTTT.

This clone was picked up a small number of times. This chain's CDR3 is CASSQDPAGQLRRPQHF. For the CDR3, the DNA is TGCGCCAGCAGCCAAGACCCGGCAGGACAGCTTCGGCGGCCCCAGCATTTT. The J gene is TRBJ1-5, the V gene TRBV4-1; weak D call: TRBD1 (6 bases). The CDR3 runs to 17 residues. Trimming removed 0 bases at V and 9 bases at J, with 21 bases between. Per the germline V gene, CDR1 is MGHRA and CDR2 is YSYEKL.

The chain employs TRBV27 and TRBJ2-7; 8 positions agree with TRBD2. The J segment lost 2 bases and the V segment lost 6 bases, leaving 15 bases of the junction unmatched. CDR3 length: 17 residues. The V gene's germline CDR1 is MNHEY and CDR2 SMNVEV (reference sequence). CDR3 coding DNA: TGTGCCAGCAGCACCGCCAAGAGCGGGGGCCCGACCTACGAGCAGTACTTC. Translated: CASSTAKSGGPTYEQYF.

The chain has TRBV13 and TRBJ2-7; D is unresolved. Germline assignment: CDR1 PRHDT and CDR2 FYEKMQ (reference sequence). Trimming pared 0 bases from V and 2 bases from J, leaving 5 bases between. This CDR3 has 13 residues. Here the CDR3 DNA reads TGTGCCAGCAGCTTAGGACGGGCCTACGAGCAGTACTTC. It translates to CASSLGRAYEQYF.

This rearrangement joins TRBV6-1 to TRBJ1-1, with D perhaps TRBD1 (5 bases). Trimming shortened V by 2 bases and J by 3 bases, and 16 bases separated the two germline ends. The CDR3 is 16 amino acids. Per germline, CDR1 MNHNS and CDR2 SASEGT. In nucleotides, the CDR3 is TGTGCCAGCAGTGAATTCAAGGGGCGGCCGTACACTGAAGCTTTCTTT. Translated: CASSEFKGRPYTEAFF.